This T cell receptor (beta chain) was profiled in a study of PD-1 blockade in classical Hodgkin lymphoma (TCRdb year 2020). Regarding the research as a whole: Nivolumab dosing was 3 mg/kg intravenously every 2 weeks, continuing until either disease progression or unacceptable toxicity. To define a peripheral blood immune signature of response to PD-1 blockade in classical Hodgkin lymphoma, the study combined TCR beta sequencing with CyTOF.

The research as a whole found: Among trial patients, those achieving complete response had baseline diversity similar to that of newly diagnosed patients, while diversity was significantly lower in partial responders and progressors. Baseline TCR diversity was reported as lower in newly diagnosed patients than in healthy donors, and lower still in relapsed/refractory patients. A significant rise by C4D1 was seen in CD4+ but not CD8+ TCR diversity (p=0.0027 vs p=0.16), with the rise being most apparent in complete responders (p=0.02). Lower diversity was observed in patients in whom nivolumab was started less than 1 year after ASCT, and these patients were excluded from later analyses so that confounding by immune reconstitution would be avoided. The study was restricted to a single clinical trial cohort, and the causes of repertoire differences, possibly disease activity or prior therapy, were left undefined.

The time point label, read with the paper, signifies: cycle 2 day 1 (C2D1) of nivolumab. Every trial patient had relapsed after autologous stem cell transplantation, and cohorts A, B and C differed in prior brentuximab vedotin exposure. The trial cohort comprised fewer than 65 patients with relapsed/refractory classical Hodgkin lymphoma whose best overall responses were complete response, partial response or progressive disease. Trial patients were treated with single-agent nivolumab in the multi-cohort phase II CheckMate 205 trial. An independent review committee assessed best overall response using the 2007 International Working Group response criteria. PBMCs from the trial were collected at three points: immediately before nivolumab initiation (C1D1), and during therapy at cycle 2 day 1 and cycle 4 day 1. After peripheral blood was drawn into 8 mL Vacutainer Cell Preparation Tubes, PBMCs were isolated by centrifugation and then cryopreserved.

Turning to this clone: Its antigen is still unknown. No much larger clonotype is one base removed from it; base qualities were not supplied.

From its cysteine to its phenylalanine, the CDR3 spans 15 amino acids. Only the CDR3 part of the read is kept: 45 bases, read in frame from the first base. In the germline V gene, CDR1 corresponds to SGHNT and CDR2 to YENEEA. Trimming takes 7 bases from V and 5 bases from J, and the germline ends sit 17 bases apart. The Qiagen DNeasy kit was used to extract genomic DNA from unsorted PBMCs and from the negatively selected CD4+ and CD8+ fractions. Amplification of TCR beta CDR3 regions was done by immunoSEQ multiplex PCR with primers that anneal to V and J segments. Amplification bias was minimized using a synthetic immune receptor repertoire, and residual bias was removed computationally after sequencing. On the study's bioinformatics: Custom Python scripts were used to quantify repertoire diversity as the Shannon entropy index. Unsorted, CD4+ and CD8+ repertoires were analyzed separately, except for combined analyses in which CD4+ and CD8+ sequences were merged in silico. A clone was considered expanded if an increase in frequency of at least 2-fold after treatment relative to C1D1 was found, and a pseudocount of 0.5 was applied to clones undetected at baseline. Singleton clones were defined as clones with 0 or 1 copy at C1D1, and non-singleton clones were defined as clones with 2 or more copies. Clones expanded in unsorted samples were labelled as CD4+, CD8+ or unknown by matching protein sequences in sorted samples from the same patient. Wilcoxon tests on paired samples were used to test changes in diversity from C1D1 to C4D1. TCRdb limited this immuneACCESS table to in-frame rearrangements with V and J called. A share of clones is missing; checked studies link under half to unresolved V genes, and the rest is unexplained. The V and J calls and clone size were taken over from that table, and D and trimming were inferred from the DNA. In all, the sample holds tens of thousands of clones, and 65% to 85% of those were seen once. The leading ten clones occupy approximately 7.9% of the sample.

The TCR sequence derives from a human donor with classical Hodgkin lymphoma. The rearranged segments are TRBV11-3 and TRBJ1-4; tentative D gene TRBD1, with 6 bases matching. The sample was peripheral blood mononuclear cells (PBMCs), taken before the second cycle of nivolumab. The CDR3 here reads CASIPRGGGNEKLFF. The DNA is TGTGCCAGCATCCCCCGGGGGGGCGGCAATGAAAAACTGTTTTTT. Joined to the reference TRBV11-3 and TRBJ1-4 proteins, this CDR3 gives the full variable domain: EAGVVQSPRYKIIEKKQPVAFWCNPISGHNTLYWYLQNLGQGPELLIRYENEEAVDDSQLPKDRFSAERLKGVDSTLKIQPAELGDSAVYLCASIPRGGGNEKLFFGSGTQLSVL.